Listed below are T cell receptor beta chains from one sample, sequenced in a study of beta chain features in type 1 diabetes. Sequenced by immunoSEQ multiplex PCR; TCRdb stores in-frame clones only, minus some. This table has about half a million clones, about 30% appearing once. The sequenced sample consisted of naive CD4+ T cells from blood. All receptors come from a man aged 18 to 35 in good health. Both conserved end residues are part of each CDR3. Fields, in order: V gene, CDR3 length, clone size, J gene, D gene, CDR3 DNA, CDR3 protein. The D gene is left open where the match is weak. Rows may omit the clone size; those that give it use once, few, many or a size class.

TRBV10-3	16	-	TRBJ1-2	TRBD1	TGTGCCATCAGTCCGGGACAGGGGGTGTCTAACTATGGCTACACCTTC	CAISPGQGVSNYGYTF
TRBV30	12	-	TRBJ1-2	-	TGTGCCTGGAGTTACGCTAACTATGGCTACACCTTC	CAWSYANYGYTF
TRBV9	14	-	TRBJ2-7	-	TGTGCCAGCAGCGCGACAAGCCAGTACGGCGAGCAGTACTTC	CASSATSQYGEQYF
TRBV7-9	14	-	TRBJ1-5	TRBD1	TGTGCCAGCAGCCCGGGGACAGGCGGCCAGCCCCAGCATTTT	CASSPGTGGQPQHF
TRBV5-1	17	-	TRBJ2-3	TRBD2	TGCGCCAGCAGCCGAAATAAGGGAGCGGGAGTGGCAGATACGCAGTATTTT	CASSRNKGAGVADTQYF
TRBV25-1	14	-	TRBJ1-1	-	TGTGCCAGCAGTGAACGGATGACAGGCACTGAAGCTTTCTTT	CASSERMTGTEAFF
TRBV19	15	-	TRBJ2-1	-	TGTGCCAGTAGCCATCGCCAGGAACCGTACAATGAGCAGTTCTTC	CASSHRQEPYNEQFF
TRBV15	12	few	TRBJ2-5	-	TGTGCCACCAGCAGAGATGGCGAGACCCAGTACTTC	CATSRDGETQYF
TRBV7-3	12	-	TRBJ2-4	-	TGTGCCAGCAGCTTAGCAGAAAACATTCAGTACTTC	CASSLAENIQYF
TRBV29-1	14	-	TRBJ2-5	TRBD2	TGCCCCGACGGTGGGCGGGAGGGCCTAGAGACCCAGTACTTC	CPDGGREGLETQYF
TRBV10-3	13	-	TRBJ2-7	TRBD2	TGTGCCATTAGGACTAGCGGAGCCTACGAGCAGTACTTC	CAIRTSGAYEQYF
TRBV25-1	16	-	TRBJ2-1	TRBD2	TGTGCCAGCACTCAAAGGGGTTTAGCGGGAAGTAATGAGCAGTTCTTC	CASTQRGLAGSNEQFF
TRBV30	11	few	TRBJ2-7	-	TGTGCCTTACAGATGGGCTACGAGCAGTACTTC	CALQMGYEQYF
TRBV5-6	16	-	TRBJ2-5	TRBD2	TGTGCCAGCAGTTGGACTAGCGGGAATAAACAAGAGACCCAGTACTTC	CASSWTSGNKQETQYF
TRBV30	16	few	TRBJ2-5	TRBD2	TGTGCCTGGAGTGTGGGACTAGCGGGATTGGGAGAGACCCAGTACTTC	CAWSVGLAGLGETQYF
TRBV7-2	15	-	TRBJ2-3	-	TGTGCCAGCAGCCGGGACAACCCTAGCACAGATACGCAGTATTTT	CASSRDNPSTDTQYF
TRBV7-9	14	once	TRBJ1-2	-	TGTGCCAGCAGCTTAGAGGGACCTAGATATGGCTACACCTTC	CASSLEGPRYGYTF
TRBV6-1	14	-	TRBJ2-5	TRBD1	TGTGCCAGCACCCCAGGGACAGCCCAAGAGACCCAGTACTTC	CASTPGTAQETQYF
TRBV6-5	15	-	TRBJ2-1	TRBD2	TGTGCCAGCAGTTACGGACTAGCGGGAGTCAATGAGCAGTTCTTC	CASSYGLAGVNEQFF
TRBV11-3	14	-	TRBJ2-3	-	TGTGCCAGCAGCTTTCAGGGAACCACAGATACGCAGTATTTT	CASSFQGTTDTQYF
TRBV21-1	11	-	TRBJ2-5	-	TGTGCCAGCAGCAATCTAGAGACCCAGTACTTC	CASSNLETQYF
TRBV29-1	11	-	TRBJ2-7	-	TGCAGCGTCGGGGCCACCTACGAGCAGTACTTC	CSVGATYEQYF
TRBV9	15	few	TRBJ2-7	TRBD2	TGTGCCAGCAGCGAGACTAGCGGGAGTGGCGACGAGCAGTACTTC	CASSETSGSGDEQYF
TRBV5-1	17	-	TRBJ2-1	TRBD2	TGCGCCAGCAGCTTGGGGAGCGGGAGTTCCTCCTACAATGAGCAGTTCTTC	CASSLGSGSSSYNEQFF
TRBV15	14	few	TRBJ2-5	TRBD1	TGTGCCACCAGCAGAGCAGGGACAGGCGAGACCCAGTACTTC	CATSRAGTGETQYF
TRBV5-1	17	-	TRBJ2-6	-	TGCGCCAGCAGCTCCCCGGGGGCAGAAGCTGGGGCCAACGTCCTGACTTTC	CASSSPGAEAGANVLTF
TRBV6-6	10	few	TRBJ2-7	-	TGTGCTACCGGAACCTACGAGCAGTACTTC	CATGTYEQYF
TRBV2	11	few	TRBJ2-5	-	TGTGCCAGCAGTGAAGGCGAGACCCAGTACTTC	CASSEGETQYF
TRBV9	14	-	TRBJ2-3	-	TGTGCCAGCAATATCCAGGGCAGCACAGATACGCAGTATTTT	CASNIQGSTDTQYF
TRBV30	11	few	TRBJ2-1	-	TGTGCTCATACAGGGTACCGGGAGCAGTTCTTC	CAHTGYREQFF
TRBV7-2	15	-	TRBJ2-1	TRBD2	TGTGCCAGCAGCTATAGGACTAGCGGGAGGGGTGAGCAGTTCTTC	CASSYRTSGRGEQFF
TRBV30	16	-	TRBJ1-3	-	TGTGCCTGGAGTGTACCTCCAACGACCACTGGAAACACCATATATTTT	CAWSVPPTTTGNTIYF
TRBV25-1	13	few	TRBJ2-7	-	TGTGCCAGCAGTGGCTTGGGGGTCTACGAGCAGTACTTC	CASSGLGVYEQYF
TRBV6-5	14	-	TRBJ1-2	TRBD1	TGTGCCAGCGGATGGACAGGGGGCAACTATGGCTACACCTTC	CASGWTGGNYGYTF
TRBV2	13	few	TRBJ1-2	-	TGTGCCAGCAGAGTCGGCAGGGACTATGGCTACACCTTC	CASRVGRDYGYTF
TRBV10-3	15	-	TRBJ2-5	-	TGTGCCATCAGACAGGGAACACTCCCTCAAGAGACCCAGTACTTC	CAIRQGTLPQETQYF
TRBV9	13	few	TRBJ2-5	-	TGTGCCAGCAGCGTAGACTCCGAAGAGACCCAGTACTTC	CASSVDSEETQYF
TRBV18	16	-	TRBJ2-3	TRBD2	TGTGCCACCCGGGGGATACCAGCGGGAGACCTAGATACGCAGTATTTT	CATRGIPAGDLDTQYF
TRBV11-2	14	few	TRBJ2-7	-	TGTGCCAGCAGCTTAGTCGGGGGAAAATACGAGCAGTACTTC	CASSLVGGKYEQYF
TRBV5-1	15	few	TRBJ2-5	-	TGCGCCAGCAGCTCGGGGGGCGGATTCCAAGAGACCCAGTACTTC	CASSSGGGFQETQYF
TRBV7-9	15	-	TRBJ2-1	TRBD2	TGTGCCAGCAGCCCCCCGGGACTAGCGGGTAATGAGCAGTTCTTC	CASSPPGLAGNEQFF
TRBV5-1	16	-	TRBJ2-7	TRBD2	TGCGCCAGCAGCTTTGCCACTAGCGGGACCTCCTACGAGCAGTACTTC	CASSFATSGTSYEQYF
TRBV29-1	13	few	TRBJ2-7	TRBD2	TGCAGCGGTAAGGGAGGGACCAACTACGAGCAGTACTTC	CSGKGGTNYEQYF
TRBV5-4	15	few	TRBJ2-2	TRBD1	TGTGCCAGCAGCCCGGGACAGGGGGCGGCCGGGGAGCTGTTTTTT	CASSPGQGAAGELFF
TRBV6-1	14	-	TRBJ1-1	TRBD1	TGTGCCAGCAGTGCCGGGACAGAGAACACTGAAGCTTTCTTT	CASSAGTENTEAFF
TRBV7-8	17	-	TRBJ2-5	-	TGTGCCAGCAGCTTAACCCACTCGCCGGGACTGAGAGAGACCCAGTACTTC	CASSLTHSPGLRETQYF
TRBV7-2	12	-	TRBJ2-7	-	TGTGCCAGCAGCTTTGACAGCTACGAGCAGTACTTC	CASSFDSYEQYF
TRBV30	15	-	TRBJ1-1	-	TGTGCCTGGAGTGTACAGGGCAGCCGTAACACTGAAGCTTTCTTT	CAWSVQGSRNTEAFF
TRBV29-1	14	-	TRBJ2-2	TRBD1	TGCAGCGTGGGACAGGGGTTGGCCACCGGGGAGCTGTTTTTT	CSVGQGLATGELFF
TRBV9	13	-	TRBJ2-1	-	TGTGCCAGCAGCCCAGGGGTTATCAATGAGCAGTTCTTC	CASSPGVINEQFF
TRBV29-1	12	-	TRBJ2-3	TRBD2	TGCAGCGCTAGAGCGGGAGCTGATACGCAGTATTTT	CSARAGADTQYF
TRBV7-3	13	few	TRBJ2-1	-	TGTGCCAGCAGCTTAGTTCTGGGAAATGAGCAGTTCTTC	CASSLVLGNEQFF
TRBV2	15	-	TRBJ1-4	TRBD1	TGTGCCAGCAGTGCCGTGACAGGGGCAGGGGAAAAACTGTTTTTT	CASSAVTGAGEKLFF
TRBV6-6	14	-	TRBJ2-2	TRBD1	TGTGCCAGCAGTTCCACAGGGGGCACCGGGGAGCTGTTTTTT	CASSSTGGTGELFF
TRBV4-2	17	-	TRBJ2-7	TRBD2	TGTGCCAGCAGCCAACTACTTAGCGGGAGAGCCTCCTACGAGCAGTACTTC	CASSQLLSGRASYEQYF
TRBV10-3	15	-	TRBJ2-3	-	TGTGCCATCAGCCCCGGGGGCCTAAGCACAGATACGCAGTATTTT	CAISPGGLSTDTQYF
TRBV29-1	14	-	TRBJ1-2	-	TGCAGCGTGCCGGCGGACACGTCTAACTATGGCTACACCTTC	CSVPADTSNYGYTF
TRBV27	14	few	TRBJ2-1	-	TGTGCCAGCAGGGCGATCCGGGGCGTCAATGAGCAGTTCTTC	CASRAIRGVNEQFF
TRBV7-2	12	-	TRBJ1-4	-	TGTGCCAGCACTGGCAATAATGAAAAACTGTTTTTT	CASTGNNEKLFF
TRBV28	17	-	TRBJ2-1	-	TGTGCCAGCAGTTCCCGTAAGGCTGGCAGCTCCTACAATGAGCAGTTCTTC	CASSSRKAGSSYNEQFF